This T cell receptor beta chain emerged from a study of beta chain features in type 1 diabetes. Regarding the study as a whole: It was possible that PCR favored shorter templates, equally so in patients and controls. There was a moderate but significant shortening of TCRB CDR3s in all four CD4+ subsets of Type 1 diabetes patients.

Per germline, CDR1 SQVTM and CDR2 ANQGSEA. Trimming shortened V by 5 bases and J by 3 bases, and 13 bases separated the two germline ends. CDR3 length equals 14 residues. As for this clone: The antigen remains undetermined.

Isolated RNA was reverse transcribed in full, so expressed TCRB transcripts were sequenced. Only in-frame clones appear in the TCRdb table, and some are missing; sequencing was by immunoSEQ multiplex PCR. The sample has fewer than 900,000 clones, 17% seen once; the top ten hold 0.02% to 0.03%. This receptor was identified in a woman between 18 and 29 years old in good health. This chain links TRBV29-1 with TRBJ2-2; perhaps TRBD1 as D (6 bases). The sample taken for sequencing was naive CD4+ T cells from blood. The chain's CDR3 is CSVSGQTHTGELFF. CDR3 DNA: TGCAGCGTTTCCGGACAGACACACACCGGGGAGCTGTTTTTT.